This T cell receptor beta chain was sequenced for a study of T cell changes during pregnancy in multiple sclerosis (dated by TCRdb to between 2018 and 2020). Describing the broader study: Changes in the T cell repertoire over the course of pregnancy were examined in this study in women with multiple sclerosis.

As for this clone: Its antigen specificity is not known. One base away there is no much larger clone; base qualities are not given.

Reading the germline V gene (reference sequence) gives CDR1 MNHEY and CDR2 SMNVEV. V is cut by 3 bases and J by 10 bases, and the space between the germline ends is 12 bases. The CDR3 has 13 amino acids, counting the end cysteine and phenylalanine. Only the CDR3 part of the read is kept: 39 bases, read in frame from the first base. Libraries were made using the immunoSEQ multiplex PCR assay. The table comes from immuneACCESS by way of TCRdb, which keeps in-frame sequences with V and J called. Part of the clones is missing from these tables; in studies checked, under half for an unresolved V gene and the rest for unknown reasons. This sample gives about 55,000 clones in total; roughly 92% of them show up just once. Of the sample, around 3.5% falls within the top ten clones.

Sequenced material: CD8+ T cells from peripheral blood mononuclear cells, taken in the third trimester of pregnancy. Recombination connected TRBV27 to TRBJ1-4, and the D gene may be TRBD1, 5 bases matching. This receptor was taken from a female donor with multiple sclerosis, enrolled in a pregnancy study. CDR3 loop: CASSFARAAKLFF. The base sequence is TGTGCCAGCAGTTTTGCCAGGGCAGCAAAACTGTTTTTT.